A selection of T cell receptor beta chains follows, all from one sample in a study of cytomegalovirus exposure and HLA in healthy donors. Data came from immunoSEQ multiplex PCR; TCRdb stores just in-frame clones and leaves some out. The sample has some 150,000 clones, approximately 78% seen once. Sequencing input: PBMCs. Source of these receptors: a man aged 18 to 30 in good health and CMV-seropositive. CDR3s include the opening cysteine and the closing phenylalanine or tryptophan. A D gene is named only where the DNA matches it firmly. The size of a clone is reported for some rows only, either as once, few or many, or as a class for expanded clones.

V,J,size,D,DNA,CDR3
TRBV28,TRBJ2-7,-,-,TGTGCCAGCAGTCCCCTCGGTAGTGAGCAGTACTTC,CASSPLGSEQYF
TRBV30,TRBJ2-3,-,TRBD2,TGTGCCTGGAGTGCACGACTAGCGGGCCCTCTCTATACGCAGTATTTT,CAWSARLAGPLYTQYF
TRBV5-1,TRBJ2-7,-,TRBD2,TGCGCCAGCAGCTTGCTTGAGGCGGGAGGCATCCACGAGCAGTACTTC,CASSLLEAGGIHEQYF
TRBV5-1,TRBJ1-5,-,-,TGCGCCAGCAGGGAGGGGTTCGGAAATCAGCCCCAGCATTTT,CASREGFGNQPQHF
TRBV5-1,TRBJ2-6,-,TRBD1,TGCGCCAGCAGCACAGGACAGGGGGCTTCGGGGGCCAACGTCCTGACTTTC,CASSTGQGASGANVLTF
TRBV7-7,TRBJ2-5,once,-,TGTGCTAGCAGCTTATTAGGGGCTCCCACCTCGGAGACCCAGTACTTC,CASSLLGAPTSETQYF
TRBV28,TRBJ2-4,-,TRBD1,TGTGCCAGCAGCCCAGGACAGGTAGTCAAAAACATTCAGTACTTC,CASSPGQVVKNIQYF
TRBV29-1,TRBJ1-1,-,TRBD1,TGCAGCGCTAACAGGGGTGAAGCTTTCTTT,CSANRGEAFF
TRBV2,TRBJ2-7,-,-,TGTGCCAGCAGGGAACAGCGTAGGAGCTCCTACGAGCAGTACTTC,CASREQRRSSYEQYF
TRBV4-1,TRBJ1-2,-,TRBD1,TGCGCCAGCAGCCAAGTGCAGGGGGCAGGGTATGGCTACACCTTC,CASSQVQGAGYGYTF
TRBV5-1,TRBJ1-1,-,TRBD1,TGCGCCAGCAGCTCCCGGACAGGGTCGAACACTGAAGCTTTCTTT,CASSSRTGSNTEAFF
TRBV10-1,TRBJ2-7,-,TRBD1,TGCGCCAGCAGTTCTGGACAGGGGAGGTCCGAGCAGTACTTC,CASSSGQGRSEQYF
TRBV7-9,TRBJ2-5,-,-,TGTGCCAGCAGCCCACAGGGAAGCGAGACCCAGTACTTC,CASSPQGSETQYF
TRBV7-9,TRBJ2-4,-,-,TGTGCCAGCAGCTTAGGTGGAGAGAGCATTCAGTACTTC,CASSLGGESIQYF
TRBV6-1,TRBJ1-5,-,-,TGTGCCAGCAGTGTACAGGGTTCCAATCAGCCCCAGCATTTT,CASSVQGSNQPQHF
TRBV5-1,TRBJ2-7,-,-,TGCGCCAGCAGGCAGGAAAACTCCTACGAGCAGTACTTC,CASRQENSYEQYF
TRBV27,TRBJ2-2,-,-,TGTGCCAGCAGTCTGCGGATGAACACCGGGGAGCTGTTTTTT,CASSLRMNTGELFF
TRBV27,TRBJ2-1,-,-,TGTGCCAGCAGTTCGCTAGCGAATGAGCAGTTCTTC,CASSSLANEQFF
TRBV7-7,TRBJ2-1,-,-,TGTGCTAGCAGCCCAAGGGGTTCCTACAATGAGCAGTTCTTC,CASSPRGSYNEQFF
TRBV25-1,TRBJ2-5,-,TRBD2,TGTGCCAGCAGTGAATCCGGGCGGGAGAGGGAGACCCAGTACTTC,CASSESGRERETQYF
TRBV9,TRBJ1-1,-,TRBD1,TGTGCCAGCAGCGGACAGGGAATGAACACTGAAGCTTTCTTT,CASSGQGMNTEAFF
TRBV29-1,TRBJ1-2,-,-,TGCAGCGTTGTGTCGCGACACGCCTATGGCTACACCTTC,CSVVSRHAYGYTF
TRBV6-6,TRBJ2-5,-,-,TGTGCCAGCAGTTACAGGGAGGAGACCCAGTACTTC,CASSYREETQYF
TRBV2,TRBJ2-5,-,TRBD1,TGTGCCAGCAGTGAACCGGGACAGGAGTACTTC,CASSEPGQEYF
TRBV28,TRBJ2-3,-,-,TGTGCCAGCAGTTCCCCCGGAGACTCTTCTAGCACAGATACGCAGTATTTT,CASSSPGDSSSTDTQYF
TRBV28,TRBJ2-1,-,-,TGTGCCAGCAGCACCCCGGGGTATACCTACAATGAGCAGTTCTTC,CASSTPGYTYNEQFF
TRBV27,TRBJ2-6,-,-,TGTGCCAGCCTGTCCACCTTTGGACAGACTGGGGCCAACGTCCTGACTTTC,CASLSTFGQTGANVLTF
TRBV5-1,TRBJ1-2,-,TRBD1,TGCGCCAGCAGCCATAACAGCCGGGACAGGGGGCGCGGGGTCTATGGCTACACCTTC,CASSHNSRDRGRGVYGYTF
TRBV5-4,TRBJ2-2,-,TRBD1,TGTGCCAGCAGCTTGACCGGGACAGGGAAGGCCGGGGAGCTGTTTTTT,CASSLTGTGKAGELFF
TRBV13,TRBJ1-5,-,TRBD1,TGTGCCAGCAGCTTAAGTCCCACCGGACAGGGTGGCAATCAGCCCCAGCATTTT,CASSLSPTGQGGNQPQHF
TRBV13,TRBJ2-7,-,-,TGTGCCAGCAGCGTGGTAGCGAGGAGCTCCTACGAGCAGTACTTC,CASSVVARSSYEQYF
TRBV5-1,TRBJ2-5,-,TRBD1,TGCGCCAGCAGCTTGACCACAACCGGGACAGCACAAGAGACCCAGTACTTC,CASSLTTTGTAQETQYF
TRBV5-1,TRBJ2-1,-,TRBD1,TGCGCCAGCAGCTTGGAAGGACAGGGGAGCGGTATCCGCTACAATGAGCAGTTCTTC,CASSLEGQGSGIRYNEQFF
TRBV11-3,TRBJ2-1,few,-,TGTGCCAGCAGCTCGGTCGACAATGAGCAGTTCTTC,CASSSVDNEQFF
TRBV29-1,TRBJ1-4,-,-,TGCAGCATCAAAAGAGCCGGGACACCGATTGGGAAACTGTTTTTT,CSIKRAGTPIGKLFF
TRBV9,TRBJ2-7,-,-,TGTGCCAGCAGCGCCGAGGGGGCGGGATCCTACGAGCAGTACTTC,CASSAEGAGSYEQYF
TRBV7-9,TRBJ2-7,-,-,TGTGCCAGCAGCTCCATGTTAGAGAGGGAGTACTTC,CASSSMLEREYF
TRBV2,TRBJ2-7,-,-,TGTGCCAGCAGTGATGTACAGTCCTACGAGCAGTACTTC,CASSDVQSYEQYF
TRBV4-2,TRBJ1-1,-,TRBD1,TGTGCCAGCAGCCAAGATAGTGGCAGGGGGCTAGGGGCTGAAGCTTTCTTT,CASSQDSGRGLGAEAFF
TRBV5-1,TRBJ2-7,-,-,TGCGCCAGTAGTCGGGACTTCTCCTCCTACGAGCAGTACTTC,CASSRDFSSYEQYF
TRBV2,TRBJ1-3,-,-,TGTGCCAGCAGTCCCGACAGCCACTACCTTGGAAACACCATATATTTT,CASSPDSHYLGNTIYF
TRBV23-1,TRBJ2-2,-,-,TGCGCCAGCAGTCATTCACCGACAGAAGGAAAGAACACCGGGGAGCTGTTTTTT,CASSHSPTEGKNTGELFF
TRBV29-1,TRBJ1-2,-,TRBD1,TGCAGCGTCCCCGGGACAGCCTCAGGGGGCTATGGCTACACCTTC,CSVPGTASGGYGYTF
TRBV5-1,TRBJ2-1,few,TRBD2,TGCGCCAGCAGCTCCTCCGGGACTAGTCATGAGCAGTTCTTC,CASSSSGTSHEQFF
TRBV7-9,TRBJ2-3,-,-,TGTGCCAGCAGCTCGGCCACTGAGTTGGACTCGCAGTATTTT,CASSSATELDSQYF
TRBV2,TRBJ2-1,-,-,TGTGCCATTAACAATGAGCAGTTCTTC,CAINNEQFF
TRBV28,TRBJ1-1,-,TRBD1,TGTGCCAGCAGTTTACCGACAGGGGTATCGGCTGAAGCTTTCTTT,CASSLPTGVSAEAFF
TRBV29-1,TRBJ1-2,few,-,TGCAGCGTTCTTGTTGGACAATCTGGCTACACCTTC,CSVLVGQSGYTF
TRBV9,TRBJ2-7,-,-,TGTGCCAGCAGCCCCCGGGGAACCGCCTACGAGCAGTACTTC,CASSPRGTAYEQYF
TRBV15,TRBJ2-5,few,TRBD1,TGTGCCACCAGCAGAGTATCCGGGACAGGGGCCATACAAGAGACCCAGTACTTC,CATSRVSGTGAIQETQYF
TRBV28,TRBJ1-5,-,TRBD1,TGTGCCAGCAGTATTGGGGGGACAGCCAATCAGCCCCAGCATTTT,CASSIGGTANQPQHF
TRBV7-6,TRBJ2-7,-,-,TGTGCCAGCAGTGAAACCCCGTCGGGAGAGCAGTACTTC,CASSETPSGEQYF
TRBV4-1,TRBJ2-5,-,TRBD1,TGCGCCAGCAAGGACAGGGGGCAAGAGACCCAGTACTTC,CASKDRGQETQYF
TRBV5-6,TRBJ2-7,-,-,TGTGCCAGCAGCTTGAGTCAGGGCACCGAGCAGTACTTC,CASSLSQGTEQYF